This T cell receptor beta chain comes out of a study of radiation and T cells in renal cell carcinoma. The CDR3 runs 13 residues. Germline CDR1 is MDHEN and CDR2 is SYDVKM. V lost 2 bases, J lost 6 bases, and 10 bases lay in between. This clone is labeled as medium-sized (0.01 to 0.1%). Treatment meaning: 15 Gy SBRT to primary tumor, nephrectomy 4 weeks later. TCRdb's table, derived via immunoSEQ multiplex PCR, lists solely in-frame clones and lacks some. The sample lists some 16,000 clones, about 50% occurring once. The chain is built from TRBV28 and TRBJ1-2; D possibly corresponds to TRBD1 (5 bases). This receptor was obtained from a woman between 55 and 75 years old with renal cell carcinoma. The sample was tumor tissue, taken from a patient whose treatment included radiotherapy and nephrectomy. The CDR3 region has the DNA TGTGCCAGCAGTTTAGGCAGGGCTAATGGCTACACCTTC. This sequence encodes CASSLGRANGYTF.